Listed below are T cell receptor beta chains from one sample, sequenced in a study of blood T cell repertoires in COVID-19. Here immunoSEQ multiplex PCR was the method, and the copy in TCRdb shows in-frame clones only, minus some. This sample has roughly 700,000 clones, with just under 90% found just once. The source material was peripheral blood. The receptors shown here come from a woman under 30 with acute or convalescent COVID-19. The CDR3 runs from the conserved cysteine through the conserved F or W. D genes are given only for firm matches. Size tells how often a clone was seen (once, few, many) or the class of an expanded clone, and some rows leave it out.

CDR3nt | CDR3aa | d_gene | j_gene | v_gene | abundance
TGTGCCAGCAGTGGGGACAGGGGCAATCAGCCCCAGCATTTT | CASSGDRGNQPQHF | TRBD1 | TRBJ1-5 | TRBV27 | once
TGTGCCAGCAGCGTAGATACAGCCTTTTGGGGCTACACCTTC | CASSVDTAFWGYTF | - | TRBJ1-2 | TRBV9 | -
TGTGCCAGCTCACCGGACACGGGCCGCTATAATTCACCCCTCCACTTT | CASSPDTGRYNSPLHF | - | TRBJ1-6 | TRBV18 | -
TGTGCCAGCAGTCCAAGGACAGGCTACGAGCAGTACTTC | CASSPRTGYEQYF | TRBD1 | TRBJ2-7 | TRBV27 | -
TGTGCCAGCAGCAAATCTTTGCAGAGCGGACTAGGACCCCGAGTTGAGGAGCAGTACTTC | CASSKSLQSGLGPRVEEQYF | - | TRBJ2-7 | TRBV21-1 | -
TGTGCCAGCAGCTTCGGGGTGCTGAACACTGAAGCTTTCTTT | CASSFGVLNTEAFF | - | TRBJ1-1 | TRBV7-2 | -
TGTGCCAGCTCACCTTACAGGGACACCTACGAGCAGTACTTC | CASSPYRDTYEQYF | - | TRBJ2-7 | TRBV18 | -
TGTGCCATCAGTGAGCCCGGGAGGGTGGTGGGCTACACCTTC | CAISEPGRVVGYTF | - | TRBJ1-2 | TRBV10-3 | -
TGTGCCAGCTCACCTGGTGACGGGTACGCTGAAGCTTTCTTT | CASSPGDGYAEAFF | - | TRBJ1-1 | TRBV18 | -
TGTGCCAGCAGCTTAGGTTACTTAGGGGGGGACAATGAGCAGTTCTTC | CASSLGYLGGDNEQFF | - | TRBJ2-1 | TRBV11-3 | -
TGCGCCAGCAGTGATGAGTGGACAGGGGACGGAAACACCATATATTTT | CASSDEWTGDGNTIYF | TRBD1 | TRBJ1-3 | TRBV10-1 | -
TGCGCCAGCAGCTTACAGGGGGGCACTGAAGCTTTCTTT | CASSLQGGTEAFF | TRBD1 | TRBJ1-1 | TRBV5-1 | -
TGTGCCCGCCATCGGGGGGGTACCAATCAGCCCCAGCATTTT | CARHRGGTNQPQHF | - | TRBJ1-5 | TRBV21-1 | -
TGTGCCAGCAGCTTGGCAGGGGGTAATGGCTACACCTTC | CASSLAGGNGYTF | TRBD1 | TRBJ1-2 | TRBV5-4 | -
TGCGCCAGCAGATTGGAACGGTTGAACACTGAAGCTTTCTTT | CASRLERLNTEAFF | - | TRBJ1-1 | TRBV5-1 | once
TGTGCCAGCAGCTTGAGGACAGGGAATTCTGAAGCTTTCTTT | CASSLRTGNSEAFF | TRBD1 | TRBJ1-1 | TRBV5-5 | few